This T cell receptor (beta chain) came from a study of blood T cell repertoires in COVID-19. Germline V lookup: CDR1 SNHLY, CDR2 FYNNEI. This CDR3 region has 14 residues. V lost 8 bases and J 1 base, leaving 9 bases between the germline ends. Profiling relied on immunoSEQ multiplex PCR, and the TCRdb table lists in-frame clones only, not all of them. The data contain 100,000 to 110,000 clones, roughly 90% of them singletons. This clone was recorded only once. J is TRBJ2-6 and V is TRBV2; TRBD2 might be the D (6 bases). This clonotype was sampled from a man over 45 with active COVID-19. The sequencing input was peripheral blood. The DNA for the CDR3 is TGTGCCAGCGTGGGGACTTCTGGGGCCAACGTCCTGACTTTC. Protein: CASVGTSGANVLTF.